A selection of T cell receptor beta chains follows, all from one sample in a study of PD-L1 blockade in urothelial cancer. Using immunoSEQ multiplex PCR, the repertoire was profiled, and TCRdb retains in-frame clones only, with some absent. Of 60,000 or so clones detected, around 86% appear once; the ten largest clones hold roughly 3.2%. The sequencing here drew on PBMCs, taken around atezolizumab (anti-PD-L1) treatment. The receptors were sampled from a man between 65 and 80 years old with urothelial cancer. The CDR3 runs from the conserved cysteine through the conserved F or W. D genes are given only for firm matches. Where a row states a size, it is once, few, many or the class of an expanded clone; other rows omit it.

V gene	clone size	D gene	J gene	CDR3 protein	CDR3 DNA
TRBV5-4	-	TRBD1	TRBJ2-5	CASSLAPTGGQETQYF	TGTGCCAGCAGCTTGGCCCCGACAGGGGGGCAAGAGACCCAGTACTTC
TRBV19	-	TRBD2	TRBJ2-5	CASSGASGTTEPQYF	TGTGCCAGTAGTGGGGCTAGCGGGACCACAGAGCCCCAGTACTTC
TRBV19	-	TRBD2	TRBJ2-2	CASHVGRAPGELFF	TGTGCCAGCCACGTGGGGAGGGCCCCCGGGGAGCTGTTTTTT
TRBV6-6	-	TRBD1	TRBJ2-5	CASRTGGSETQYF	TGTGCCAGCAGAACAGGGGGGAGCGAGACCCAGTACTTC
TRBV4-1	once	-	TRBJ2-5	CASSQSREETQYF	TGCGCCAGCAGCCAAAGCCGGGAAGAGACCCAGTACTTC
TRBV5-1	-	TRBD1	TRBJ2-1	CASSLDRGQNEQFF	TGCGCCAGCAGCTTAGACAGGGGGCAGAATGAGCAGTTCTTC
TRBV6-5	-	-	TRBJ2-3	CASSYSSGTSTDTQYF	TGTGCCAGCAGTTACTCCTCCGGGACAAGCACAGATACGCAGTATTTT
TRBV4-1	-	-	TRBJ2-2	CASSLPRGKGELFF	TGCGCCAGCAGCCTCCCGCGGGGTAAAGGGGAGCTGTTTTTT
TRBV28	-	TRBD2	TRBJ2-4	CASSSLAGEDIQYF	TGTGCCAGCAGTTCCTTGGCGGGAGAGGACATTCAGTACTTC
TRBV28	-	TRBD2	TRBJ2-5	CASTPGGGRETQYF	TGTGCCAGCACTCCTGGGGGCGGGAGGGAGACCCAGTACTTC
TRBV5-1	few	-	TRBJ2-1	CASSLLGQWFF	TGCGCCAGCAGCTTGCTTGGACAATGGTTCTTC
TRBV27	-	-	TRBJ2-3	CASSLGPPSTDTQYF	TGTGCCAGCAGTTTGGGGCCCCCTAGCACAGATACGCAGTATTTT
TRBV25-1	few	TRBD2	TRBJ2-5	CASSEGLAGGPVETQYF	TGTGCCAGCAGTGAAGGACTAGCGGGAGGGCCTGTGGAGACCCAGTACTTC
TRBV27	-	-	TRBJ2-7	CASSFGQGRLASSYEQYF	TGTGCCAGCAGTTTCGGCCAGGGTCGCCTAGCGAGCTCCTACGAGCAGTACTTC
TRBV7-9	-	-	TRBJ2-7	CASSLTIYEQYF	TGTGCCAGCAGCTTAACTATCTACGAGCAGTACTTC
TRBV7-2	-	-	TRBJ2-6	CASSLDSSGANVLTF	TGTGCCAGCAGCTTAGACAGCTCTGGGGCCAACGTCCTGACTTTC
TRBV4-2	few	-	TRBJ1-2	CASSQTGAGRGGYTF	TGTGCCAGCAGCCAGACCGGGGCAGGGAGGGGCGGCTACACCTTC
TRBV19	once	TRBD1	TRBJ1-4	CASSLGQGYGEKLFF	TGTGCCAGTAGTCTGGGACAGGGGTACGGTGAAAAACTGTTTTTT
TRBV30	-	-	TRBJ2-1	CAWSPDSRSYNEQFF	TGTGCCTGGAGTCCCGACTCGCGCTCCTACAATGAGCAGTTCTTC
TRBV7-9	-	-	TRBJ2-1	CASSLTLLSEQFF	TGTGCCAGCAGCTTAACTCTTCTATCTGAGCAGTTCTTC
TRBV2	-	TRBD1	TRBJ1-5	CASSRQGDQPQHF	TGTGCCAGCAGTAGACAGGGGGACCAGCCCCAGCATTTT
TRBV11-3	-	-	TRBJ2-5	CASSLGQETQYF	TGTGCCAGCAGCCTCGGCCAAGAGACCCAGTACTTC
TRBV15	-	-	TRBJ2-1	CATSSDRDEQFF	TGTGCCACCAGCAGCGACAGAGATGAGCAGTTCTTC
TRBV7-6	-	TRBD2	TRBJ2-1	CASSLGGGSDEQFF	TGTGCCAGCAGCTTAGGCGGGGGTAGCGATGAGCAGTTCTTC
TRBV5-1	-	-	TRBJ2-5	CASSLWGLAEAGETQYF	TGCGCCAGCAGCTTGTGGGGGCTAGCGGAGGCTGGGGAGACCCAGTACTTC
TRBV7-8	few	TRBD2	TRBJ2-1	CASSQRTSLNEQFF	TGTGCCAGCAGCCAACGGACTAGCTTGAATGAGCAGTTCTTC
TRBV19	-	-	TRBJ1-1	CASSIVRNTEAFF	TGTGCCAGTAGTATAGTTCGGAACACTGAAGCTTTCTTT
TRBV5-1	-	-	TRBJ2-1	CASRQKAELSYNEQFF	TGCGCCAGCAGGCAGAAAGCGGAGCTCTCCTACAATGAGCAGTTCTTC
TRBV14	-	-	TRBJ2-5	CASSQMIGGQETQYF	TGTGCCAGCAGCCAAATGATAGGGGGACAAGAGACCCAGTACTTC
TRBV11-2	-	TRBD1	TRBJ2-2	CASRAGTGYGELFF	TGTGCCAGCAGGGCCGGGACAGGATACGGGGAGCTGTTTTTT
TRBV9	-	TRBD1	TRBJ2-7	CASSRRGRLNEQYF	TGTGCCAGCAGCCGCAGGGGGCGCCTGAACGAGCAGTACTTC